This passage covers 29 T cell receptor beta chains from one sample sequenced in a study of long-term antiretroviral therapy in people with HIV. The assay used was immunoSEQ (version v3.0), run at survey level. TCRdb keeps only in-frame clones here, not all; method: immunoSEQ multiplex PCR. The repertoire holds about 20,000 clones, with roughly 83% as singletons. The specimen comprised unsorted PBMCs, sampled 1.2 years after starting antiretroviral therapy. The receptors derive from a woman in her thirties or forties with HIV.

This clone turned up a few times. CDR3 bases: TGTGCCAGCAGACCCCGGGGCCAGGGGAGCAATCAGCCCCAGCATTTT. Translating gives CASRPRGQGSNQPQHF. The chain employs TRBV2 and TRBJ1-5; D perhaps matches TRBD1 (6 bases). CDR3 length: 16 residues. Germline V gene lookup returns CDR1 SNHLY and CDR2 FYNNEI. The germline V and J ends were trimmed by 6 bases and 1 base, with 16 bases remaining between them.

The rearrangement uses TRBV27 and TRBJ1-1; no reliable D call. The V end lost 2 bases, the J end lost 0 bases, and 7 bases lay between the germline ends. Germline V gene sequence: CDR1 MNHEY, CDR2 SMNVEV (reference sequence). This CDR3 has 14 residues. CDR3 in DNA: TGTGCCAGCAGTTTAAGTCCCATGAACACTGAAGCTTTCTTT. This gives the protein CASSLSPMNTEAFF.

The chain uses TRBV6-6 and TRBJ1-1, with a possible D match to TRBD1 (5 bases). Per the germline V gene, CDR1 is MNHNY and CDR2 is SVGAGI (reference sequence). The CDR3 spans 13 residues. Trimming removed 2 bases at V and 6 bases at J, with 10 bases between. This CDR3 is CASSYRQPAEAFF. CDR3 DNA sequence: TGTGCCAGCAGTTACCGACAGCCCGCTGAAGCTTTCTTT.

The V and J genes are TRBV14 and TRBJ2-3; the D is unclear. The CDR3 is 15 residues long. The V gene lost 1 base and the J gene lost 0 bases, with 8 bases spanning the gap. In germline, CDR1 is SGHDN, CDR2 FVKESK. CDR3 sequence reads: CASSQGVISTDTQYF. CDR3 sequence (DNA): TGTGCCAGCAGCCAAGGAGTCATTAGCACAGATACGCAGTATTTT.

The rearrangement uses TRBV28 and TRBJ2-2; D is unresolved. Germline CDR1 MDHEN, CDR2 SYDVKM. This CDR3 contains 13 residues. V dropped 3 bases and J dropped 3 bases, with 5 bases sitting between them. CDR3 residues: CASSLGYTGELFF. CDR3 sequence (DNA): TGTGCCAGCAGTTTGGGCTACACCGGGGAGCTGTTTTTT.

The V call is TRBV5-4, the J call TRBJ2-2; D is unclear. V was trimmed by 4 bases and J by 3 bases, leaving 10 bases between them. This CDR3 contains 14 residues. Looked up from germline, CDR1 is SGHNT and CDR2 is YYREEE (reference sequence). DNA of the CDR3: TGTGCCAGCAGCCTTGGACGGGACACCGGGGAGCTGTTTTTT. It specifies CASSLGRDTGELFF.

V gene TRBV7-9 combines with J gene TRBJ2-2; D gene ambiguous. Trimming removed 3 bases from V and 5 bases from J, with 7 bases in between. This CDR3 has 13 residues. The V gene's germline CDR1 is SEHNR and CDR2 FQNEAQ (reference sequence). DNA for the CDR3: TGTGCCAGCAGCTTGGCGGCTACCGGGGAGCTGTTTTTT. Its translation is CASSLAATGELFF. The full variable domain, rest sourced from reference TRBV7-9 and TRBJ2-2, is DTGVSQNPRHKITKRGQNVTFRCDPISEHNRLYWYRQTLGQGPEFLTYFQNEAQLEKSRLLSDRFSAERPKGSFSTLEIQRTEQGDSAMYLCASSLAATGELFFGEGSRLTVL.

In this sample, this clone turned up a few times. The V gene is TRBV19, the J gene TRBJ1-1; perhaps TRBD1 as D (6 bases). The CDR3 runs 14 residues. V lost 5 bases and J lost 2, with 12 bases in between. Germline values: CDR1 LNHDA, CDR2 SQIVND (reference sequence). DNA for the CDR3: TGTGCCAGTAGTCTGACGGGGGCCAACACTGAAGCTTTCTTT. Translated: CASSLTGANTEAFF.

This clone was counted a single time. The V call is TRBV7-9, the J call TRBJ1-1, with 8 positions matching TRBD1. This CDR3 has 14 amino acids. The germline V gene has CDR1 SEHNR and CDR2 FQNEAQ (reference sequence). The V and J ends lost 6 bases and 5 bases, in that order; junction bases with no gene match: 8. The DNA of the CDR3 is TGTGCCAGCAGATATCTCCAGGGGGCAACTGAAGCTTTCTTT. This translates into CASRYLQGATEAFF.

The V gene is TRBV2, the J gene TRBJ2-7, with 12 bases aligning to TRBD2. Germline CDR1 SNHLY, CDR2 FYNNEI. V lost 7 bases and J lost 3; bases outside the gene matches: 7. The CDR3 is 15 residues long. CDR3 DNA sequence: TGTGCCAGCACTCCTCGACTAGCGGGAGTCTACGAGCAGTACTTC. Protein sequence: CASTPRLAGVYEQYF.

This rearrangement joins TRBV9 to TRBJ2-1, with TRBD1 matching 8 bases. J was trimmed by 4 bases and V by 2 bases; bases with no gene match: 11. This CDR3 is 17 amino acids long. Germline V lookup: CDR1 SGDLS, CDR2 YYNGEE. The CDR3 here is CASSVSSKTGVYNEQFF. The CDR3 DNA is TGTGCCAGCAGCGTCTCTTCGAAGACAGGGGTTTACAATGAGCAGTTCTTC.

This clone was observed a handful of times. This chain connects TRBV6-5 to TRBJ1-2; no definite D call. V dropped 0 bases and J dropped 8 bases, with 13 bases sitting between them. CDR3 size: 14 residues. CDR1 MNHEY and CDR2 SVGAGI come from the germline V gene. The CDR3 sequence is CASSYSSGRRGYTF. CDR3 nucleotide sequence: TGTGCCAGCAGTTACTCGTCCGGGAGAAGGGGCTACACCTTC.

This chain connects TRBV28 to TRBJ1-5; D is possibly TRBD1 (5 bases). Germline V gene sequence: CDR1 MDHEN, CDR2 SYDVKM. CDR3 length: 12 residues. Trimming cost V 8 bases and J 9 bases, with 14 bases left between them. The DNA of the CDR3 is TGTGCCAGCGGGACCGGCCTTACGCCCCAGCATTTT. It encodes CASGTGLTPQHF.

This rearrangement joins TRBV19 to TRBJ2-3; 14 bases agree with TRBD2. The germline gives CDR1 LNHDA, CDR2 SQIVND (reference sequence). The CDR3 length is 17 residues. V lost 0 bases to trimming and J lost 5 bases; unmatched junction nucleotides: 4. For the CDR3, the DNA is TGTGCCAGTAGTATAGATCCGGGACTAGCGGGGGTAGATACGCAGTATTTT. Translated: CASSIDPGLAGVDTQYF.

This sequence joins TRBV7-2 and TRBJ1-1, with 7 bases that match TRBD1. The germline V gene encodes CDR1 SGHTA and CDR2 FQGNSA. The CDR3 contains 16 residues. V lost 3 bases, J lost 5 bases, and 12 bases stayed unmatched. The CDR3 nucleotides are TGTGCCAGCAGCTTGGACTGGCCGACAGGGAGGACTGAAGCTTTCTTT. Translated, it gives CASSLDWPTGRTEAFF.

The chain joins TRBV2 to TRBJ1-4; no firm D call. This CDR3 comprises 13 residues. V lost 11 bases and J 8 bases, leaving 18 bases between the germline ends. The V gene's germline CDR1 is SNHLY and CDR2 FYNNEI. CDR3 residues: CASRGSGVEKLFF. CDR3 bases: TGTGCCTCCCGAGGGTCGGGAGTCGAAAAACTGTTTTTT.

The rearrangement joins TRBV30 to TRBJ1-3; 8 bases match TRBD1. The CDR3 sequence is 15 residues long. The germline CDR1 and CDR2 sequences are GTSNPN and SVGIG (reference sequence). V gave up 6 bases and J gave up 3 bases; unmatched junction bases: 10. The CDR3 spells CACPPAGGFGNTIYF. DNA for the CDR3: TGTGCCTGCCCACCGGCAGGGGGCTTTGGAAACACCATATATTTT.

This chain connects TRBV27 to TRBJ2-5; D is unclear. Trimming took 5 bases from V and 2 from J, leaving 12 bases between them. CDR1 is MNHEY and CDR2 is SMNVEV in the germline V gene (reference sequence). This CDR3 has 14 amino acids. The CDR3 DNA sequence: TGTGCCAGCAGTCCTTCGGACCCACAAGAGACCCAGTACTTC. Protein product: CASSPSDPQETQYF.

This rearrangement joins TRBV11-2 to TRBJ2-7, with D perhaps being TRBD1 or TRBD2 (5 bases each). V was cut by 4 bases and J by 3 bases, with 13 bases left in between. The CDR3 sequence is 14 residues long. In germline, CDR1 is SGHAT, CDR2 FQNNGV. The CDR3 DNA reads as TGTGCCAGCAGCTATACCATGGGGGACTACGAGCAGTACTTC. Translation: CASSYTMGDYEQYF.

The CDR3 DNA reads TGTGCCAGCGTGGGCCGGGACCAAGAGACCCAGTACTTC. This codes for CASVGRDQETQYF. The genes are TRBV27 and TRBJ2-5; the D is unclear. This CDR3 contains 13 residues. Germline CDR1 MNHEY, CDR2 SMNVEV (reference sequence). Trimming left V 8 bases short and J 0 bases short, with 10 bases between.

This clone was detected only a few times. DNA for the CDR3: TGTGCCAGCAAATGGACTAGCGGGAACACCGGGGAGCTGTTTTTT. It codes for CASKWTSGNTGELFF. V is TRBV2 and J is TRBJ2-2, with 10 bases fitting TRBD2. V was clipped by 7 bases and J by 1 base; unmatched bases: 3. This CDR3 has 15 amino acids. The germline V gene has CDR1 SNHLY and CDR2 FYNNEI. The complete variable domain, with remaining parts taken from reference TRBV2 and TRBJ2-2, reads EPEVTQTPSHQVTQMGQEVILRCVPISNHLYFYWYRQILGQKVEFLVSFYNNEISEKSEIFDDQFSVERPDGSNFTLKIRSTKLEDSAMYFCASKWTSGNTGELFFGEGSRLTVL.

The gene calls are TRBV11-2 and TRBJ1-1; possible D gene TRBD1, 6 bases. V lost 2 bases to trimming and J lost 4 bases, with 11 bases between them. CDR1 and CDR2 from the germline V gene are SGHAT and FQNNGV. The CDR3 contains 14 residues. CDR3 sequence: CASSLRVGGTEAFF. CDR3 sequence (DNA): TGTGCCAGCAGCTTACGGGTAGGGGGCACTGAAGCTTTCTTT.

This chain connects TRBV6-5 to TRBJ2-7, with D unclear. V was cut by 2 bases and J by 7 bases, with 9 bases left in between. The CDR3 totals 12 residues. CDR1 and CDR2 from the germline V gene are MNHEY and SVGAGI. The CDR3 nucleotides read TGTGCCAGCAGTTACAGGGTCGGGGAGCAGTACTTC. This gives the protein CASSYRVGEQYF.

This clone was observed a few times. CDR3 protein: CASTLRVLNYGYTF. CDR3 coding DNA: TGTGCCAGCACTCTAAGGGTATTGAACTATGGCTACACCTTC. V and J are TRBV28 and TRBJ1-2; no definite D call. There are 14 residues in the CDR3. V lost 7 bases and J lost 2, with 14 bases in between. Per germline, CDR1 MDHEN and CDR2 SYDVKM.

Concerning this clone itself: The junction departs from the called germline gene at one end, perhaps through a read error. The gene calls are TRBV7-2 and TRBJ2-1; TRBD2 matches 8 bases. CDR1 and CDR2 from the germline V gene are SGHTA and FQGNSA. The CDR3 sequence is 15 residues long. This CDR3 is CASSLAGLGNHEQFF. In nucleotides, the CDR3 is TGTGCCAGCAGTTTAGCGGGATTAGGGAACCATGAGCAGTTCTTC.

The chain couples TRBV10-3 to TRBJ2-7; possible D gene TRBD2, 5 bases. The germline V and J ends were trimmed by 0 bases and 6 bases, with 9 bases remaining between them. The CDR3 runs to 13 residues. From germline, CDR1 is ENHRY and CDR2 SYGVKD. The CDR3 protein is CAISESIGSEQYF. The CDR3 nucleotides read TGTGCCATCAGTGAGTCGATTGGGAGCGAGCAGTACTTC.

CDR3 sequence: CATSRVGASSNQPQHF. CDR3 coding DNA: TGTGCCACCAGCAGAGTAGGGGCCTCTAGCAATCAGCCCCAGCATTTT. The rearrangement links TRBV15 to TRBJ1-5, with D tentatively TRBD1 (5 bases). Trimming took off 1 base at V and 0 bases at J, with 10 bases between the two ends. CDR1 and CDR2 from the germline V gene are LNHNV and YYDKDF (reference sequence). The CDR3 is made up of 16 amino acids.

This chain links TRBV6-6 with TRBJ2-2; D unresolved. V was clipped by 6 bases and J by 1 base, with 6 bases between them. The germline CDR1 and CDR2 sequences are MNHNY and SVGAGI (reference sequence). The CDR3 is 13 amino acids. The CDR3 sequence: CASSIKNTGELFF. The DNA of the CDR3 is TGTGCCAGCAGCATAAAGAACACCGGGGAGCTGTTTTTT.

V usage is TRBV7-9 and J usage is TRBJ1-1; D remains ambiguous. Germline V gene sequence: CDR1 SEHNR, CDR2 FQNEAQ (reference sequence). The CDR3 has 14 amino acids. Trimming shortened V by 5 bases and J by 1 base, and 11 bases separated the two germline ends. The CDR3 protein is CASSVNLANTEAFF. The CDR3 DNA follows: TGTGCCAGCAGCGTCAACCTGGCGAACACTGAAGCTTTCTTT.